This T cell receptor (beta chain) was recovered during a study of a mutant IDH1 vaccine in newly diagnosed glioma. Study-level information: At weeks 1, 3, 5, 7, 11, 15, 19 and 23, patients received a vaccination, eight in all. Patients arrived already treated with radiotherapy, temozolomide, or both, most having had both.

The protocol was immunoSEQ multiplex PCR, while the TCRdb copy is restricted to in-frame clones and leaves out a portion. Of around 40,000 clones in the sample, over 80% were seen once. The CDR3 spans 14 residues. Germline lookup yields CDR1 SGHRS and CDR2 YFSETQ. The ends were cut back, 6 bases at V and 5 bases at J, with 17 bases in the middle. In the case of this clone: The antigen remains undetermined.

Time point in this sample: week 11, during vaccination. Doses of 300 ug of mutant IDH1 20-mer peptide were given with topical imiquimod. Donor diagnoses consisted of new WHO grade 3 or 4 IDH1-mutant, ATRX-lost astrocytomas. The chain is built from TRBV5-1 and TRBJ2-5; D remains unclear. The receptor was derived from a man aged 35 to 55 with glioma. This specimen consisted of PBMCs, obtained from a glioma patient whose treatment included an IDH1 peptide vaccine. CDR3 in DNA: TGCGCCAGCACACGAGCGAACTCCGGGGAGACCCAGTACTTC. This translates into CASTRANSGETQYF.